This TCR beta chain was captured by sequencing in a study of T cell responses to AZD1222 COVID-19 vaccine. Deletions cut 4 bases from V and 2 bases from J, with 11 bases between. The CDR3 length is 14 residues. Germline CDR1 reads MDHEN; CDR2 reads SYDVKM. Study-level points and caveats: Seropositive at baseline were only six or seven AZD1222 recipients.

A note on this clone: Its antigen is not known.

Data came from immunoSEQ multiplex PCR; TCRdb stores just in-frame clones and leaves some out. This table has nearly 110,000 clones, 87% appearing once. This TCR came from an adult in good health. Sequenced material: peripheral blood, taken on day 0 of AZD1222 vaccination. This chain joins TRBV28 and TRBJ1-1; no clear D gene. As DNA, the CDR3 is TGTGCCAGCAGTTCTCGAGAGGTTAACACTGAAGCTTTCTTT. Protein sequence: CASSSREVNTEAFF.